The rows below give T cell receptor beta chains drawn from one sample of a study of T-cell reconstitution after alpha-beta-depleted transplantation in children. TCRdb used MiXCR to reprocess the PCR reads, holding one entry per CDR3 protein. The sample holds about 270,000 distinct CDR3 sequences, about a tenth seen once. The sequencing used PBMCs from the stem cell graft donor, collected from the stem cell graft. The receptors originated from a human donor who donated a stem cell graft to a child with SCID. Both conserved end residues are part of each CDR3. Each record gives: clone size, V gene, CDR3 length, CDR3 protein. Only part of the rows carry a size: once, few, many, or a class if the clone is expanded.

abundance: .
v_gene: TRBV11-2
len: 15
CDR3aa: CASSLTTGEYYEQYF

abundance: few
v_gene: TRBV6-1
len: 13
CDR3aa: CASSRGPTDTQYF

abundance: few
v_gene: TRBV20-1
len: 15
CDR3aa: CSARDAGTATDTQYF

abundance: .
v_gene: TRBV7-9
len: 15
CDR3aa: CASSSYRTTNEKLFF

abundance: few
v_gene: TRBV5-5
len: 14
CDR3aa: CASSHEIRGEKLFF

abundance: .
v_gene: TRBV3-1
len: 13
CDR3aa: CASRRGPNTEAFF

abundance: few
v_gene: TRBV7-6
len: 13
CDR3aa: CASSLALPETQYF

abundance: few
v_gene: TRBV4-1
len: 15
CDR3aa: CASSPTSGYGNEQFF

abundance: few
v_gene: TRBV12-3/TRBV12-4
len: 13
CDR3aa: CASNRDHQETQYF

abundance: few
v_gene: TRBV2
len: 14
CDR3aa: CASSSGTGTGEQYF

abundance: few
v_gene: TRBV15
len: 13
CDR3aa: CATSSPTGYEQYF

abundance: many
v_gene: TRBV5-1
len: 15
CDR3aa: CASSSSSGGASAQYF

abundance: .
v_gene: TRBV4-2
len: 15
CDR3aa: CASSQGPGGDYEQYF

abundance: .
v_gene: TRBV7-8
len: 13
CDR3aa: CASSLDRNNEQFF

abundance: .
v_gene: TRBV7-2
len: 16
CDR3aa: CASSLGQGMGNQPQHF

abundance: many
v_gene: TRBV12-3/TRBV12-4
len: 14
CDR3aa: CASSSDRLNTEAFF

abundance: few
v_gene: TRBV12-3/TRBV12-4
len: 14
CDR3aa: CASNPDASYNEQFF

abundance: few
v_gene: TRBV11-2
len: 15
CDR3aa: CASSFGTQHTGELFF

abundance: .
v_gene: TRBV29-1
len: 14
CDR3aa: CSVGRGAGAYEQYF

abundance: many
v_gene: TRBV28
len: 16
CDR3aa: CASSLLRGAGTDTQYF

abundance: few
v_gene: TRBV5-1
len: 13
CDR3aa: CASSLTGNSEAFF

abundance: few
v_gene: TRBV12-3/TRBV12-4
len: 14
CDR3aa: CASSSRVSEGEQFF

abundance: few
v_gene: TRBV7-2
len: 13
CDR3aa: CASSLLVTDTQYF

abundance: .
v_gene: TRBV12-3/TRBV12-4
len: 15
CDR3aa: CASRGTGQTNEKLFF

abundance: few
v_gene: TRBV18
len: 15
CDR3aa: CASSPSNRVNTEAFF

abundance: few
v_gene: TRBV6-5
len: 14
CDR3aa: CASSYSKVSTEAFF

abundance: few
v_gene: TRBV27
len: 15
CDR3aa: CASSLSQGPNSPLHF

abundance: .
v_gene: TRBV5-6
len: 15
CDR3aa: CASRPLADSYNEQFF

abundance: few
v_gene: TRBV6-5
len: 14
CDR3aa: CASSYLWGQGGYTF

abundance: .
v_gene: TRBV20-1
len: 15
CDR3aa: CSARDGQILTDTQYF

abundance: .
v_gene: TRBV5-1
len: 14
CDR3aa: CASSLLGITDTQYF

abundance: .
v_gene: TRBV12-3/TRBV12-4
len: 15
CDR3aa: CASRAWTGTNEKLFF

abundance: .
v_gene: TRBV10-3
len: 13
CDR3aa: CAISVQGGYEQYF

abundance: few
v_gene: TRBV9
len: 15
CDR3aa: CASSPGGQGYNEQFF

abundance: many
v_gene: TRBV5-1
len: 17
CDR3aa: CASSSQGRGLSSYEQYF

abundance: .
v_gene: TRBV6-5
len: 11
CDR3aa: CASSSTLGAFF

abundance: .
v_gene: TRBV7-8
len: 16
CDR3aa: CASSPLAGGSYNEQFF

abundance: .
v_gene: TRBV27
len: 15
CDR3aa: CASSSQQGVGDTQYF

abundance: .
v_gene: TRBV29-1
len: 12
CDR3aa: CSAMMTGYEQFF

abundance: few
v_gene: TRBV7-6
len: 14
CDR3aa: CASSFRGGFYEQYF

abundance: few
v_gene: TRBV7-8
len: 15
CDR3aa: CASSLSRIGLDEQFF

abundance: few
v_gene: TRBV20-1
len: 15
CDR3aa: CSVHLKFSSTDTQYF

abundance: many
v_gene: TRBV10-3
len: 14
CDR3aa: CAISTGAGTDTQYF

abundance: .
v_gene: TRBV2
len: 14
CDR3aa: CASRGDSSNQPQHF

abundance: few
v_gene: TRBV6-6
len: 15
CDR3aa: CASSSTTGGTYEQYF